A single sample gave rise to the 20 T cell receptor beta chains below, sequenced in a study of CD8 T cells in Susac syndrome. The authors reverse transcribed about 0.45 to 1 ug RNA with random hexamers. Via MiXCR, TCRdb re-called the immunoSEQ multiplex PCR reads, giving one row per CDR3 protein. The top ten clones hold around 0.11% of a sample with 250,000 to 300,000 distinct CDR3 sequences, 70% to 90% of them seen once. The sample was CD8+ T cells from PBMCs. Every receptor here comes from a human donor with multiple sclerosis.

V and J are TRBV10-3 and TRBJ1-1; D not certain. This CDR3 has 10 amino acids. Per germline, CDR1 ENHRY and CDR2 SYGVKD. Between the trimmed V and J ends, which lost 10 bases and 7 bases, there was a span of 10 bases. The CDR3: CATTSGEAFF. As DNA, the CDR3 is TGTGCCACCACGTCCGGTGAAGCTTTCTTT.

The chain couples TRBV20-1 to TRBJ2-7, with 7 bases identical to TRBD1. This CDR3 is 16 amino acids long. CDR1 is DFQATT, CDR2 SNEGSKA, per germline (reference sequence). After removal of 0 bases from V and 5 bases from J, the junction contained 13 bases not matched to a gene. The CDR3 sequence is CSARDRLQGIGHEQYF. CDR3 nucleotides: TGCAGTGCTAGAGATAGACTACAGGGGATCGGCCACGAGCAGTACTTC.

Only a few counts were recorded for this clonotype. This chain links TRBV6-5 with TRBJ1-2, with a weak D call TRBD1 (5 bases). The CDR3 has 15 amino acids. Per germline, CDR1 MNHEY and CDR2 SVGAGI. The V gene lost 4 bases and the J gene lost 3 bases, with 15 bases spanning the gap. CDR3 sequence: CASSLTRGEYYGYTF. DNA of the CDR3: TGTGCCAGCAGTTTAACCCGGGGGGAATACTATGGCTACACCTTC.

The CDR3 sequence: CASSLGAASVTDTQYF. The CDR3 DNA reads as TGTGCCAGCAGCTTAGGGGCTGCTAGCGTAACAGATACGCAGTATTTT. This chain connects TRBV11-1 to TRBJ2-3; TRBD2 is a possible D gene (6 bases). The length of the CDR3 is 16 residues. The V gene's germline CDR1 is SGHAT and CDR2 FQDESV (reference sequence). Trimming took 1 base from V and 3 from J, leaving 14 bases between them.

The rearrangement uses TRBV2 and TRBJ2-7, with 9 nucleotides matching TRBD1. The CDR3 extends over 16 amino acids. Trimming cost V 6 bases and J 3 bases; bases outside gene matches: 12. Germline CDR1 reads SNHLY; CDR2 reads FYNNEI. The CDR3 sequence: CASRENPGQGLYEQYF. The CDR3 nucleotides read TGTGCCAGCAGAGAGAACCCGGGACAGGGACTCTACGAGCAGTACTTC.

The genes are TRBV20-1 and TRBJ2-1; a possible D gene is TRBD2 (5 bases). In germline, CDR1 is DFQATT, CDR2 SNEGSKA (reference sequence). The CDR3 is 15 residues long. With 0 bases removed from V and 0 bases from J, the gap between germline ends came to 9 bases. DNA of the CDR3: TGCAGTGCTAGAGAGCGGGCGAGCTCCTACAATGAGCAGTTCTTC. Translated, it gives CSARERASSYNEQFF.

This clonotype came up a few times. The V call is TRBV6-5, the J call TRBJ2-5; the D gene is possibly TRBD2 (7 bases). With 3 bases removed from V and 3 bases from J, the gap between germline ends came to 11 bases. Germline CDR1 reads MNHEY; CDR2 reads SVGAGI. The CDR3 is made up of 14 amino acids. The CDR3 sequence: CASSYGRGKETQYF. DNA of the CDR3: TGTGCCAGCAGTTATGGGAGGGGGAAAGAGACCCAGTACTTC.

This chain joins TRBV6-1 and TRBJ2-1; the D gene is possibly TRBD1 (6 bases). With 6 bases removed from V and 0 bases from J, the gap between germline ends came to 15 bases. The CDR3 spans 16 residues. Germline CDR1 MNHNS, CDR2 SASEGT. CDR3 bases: TGTGCCAGCAGCGTCGACCGCAGGGGCTCCTACAATGAGCAGTTCTTC. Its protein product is CASSVDRRGSYNEQFF.

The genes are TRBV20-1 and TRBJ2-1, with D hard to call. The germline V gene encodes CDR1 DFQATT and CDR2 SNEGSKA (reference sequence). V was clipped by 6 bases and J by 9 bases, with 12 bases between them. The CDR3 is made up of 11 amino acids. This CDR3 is CSADWGVEQFF. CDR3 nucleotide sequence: TGCAGTGCAGACTGGGGTGTTGAGCAGTTCTTC.

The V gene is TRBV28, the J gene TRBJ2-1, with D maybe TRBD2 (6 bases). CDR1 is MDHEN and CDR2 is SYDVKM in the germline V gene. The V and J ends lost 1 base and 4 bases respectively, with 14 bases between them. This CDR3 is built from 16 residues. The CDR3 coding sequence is TGTGCCAGCAGTTTATCTTATAGCGGACCTTACAATGAGCAGTTCTTC. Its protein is CASSLSYSGPYNEQFF.

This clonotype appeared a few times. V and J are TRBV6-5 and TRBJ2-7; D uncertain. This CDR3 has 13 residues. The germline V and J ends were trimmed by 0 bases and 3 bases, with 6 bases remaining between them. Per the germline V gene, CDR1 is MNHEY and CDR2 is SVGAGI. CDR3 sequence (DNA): TGTGCCAGCAGTTACTCGAACGTCTACGAGCAGTACTTC. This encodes CASSYSNVYEQYF.

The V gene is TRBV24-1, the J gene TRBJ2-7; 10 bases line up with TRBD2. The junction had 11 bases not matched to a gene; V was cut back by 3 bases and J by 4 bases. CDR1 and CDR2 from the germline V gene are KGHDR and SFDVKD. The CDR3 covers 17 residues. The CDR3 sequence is CATSDPLAGVALYEQYF. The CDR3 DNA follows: TGTGCCACCAGTGATCCTCTAGCGGGAGTGGCCCTATACGAGCAGTACTTC.

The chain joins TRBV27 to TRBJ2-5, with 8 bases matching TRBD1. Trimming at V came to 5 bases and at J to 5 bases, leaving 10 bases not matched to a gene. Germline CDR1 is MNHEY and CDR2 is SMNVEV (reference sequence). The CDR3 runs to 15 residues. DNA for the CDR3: TGTGCCAGCAGTACAGGGACAGGTGGTGCTGAGACCCAGTACTTC. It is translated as CASSTGTGGAETQYF.

CDR3 sequence (DNA): TGTGCCAGCAGTCCGTCGGCGCTGAGTGACACTGAAGCTTTCTTT. As protein: CASSPSALSDTEAFF. The genes are TRBV6-5 and TRBJ1-1; D ambiguous. The CDR3 spans 15 residues. The V end was cut by 5 bases, the J end by 3 bases, with 16 bases between. The germline gives CDR1 MNHEY, CDR2 SVGAGI.

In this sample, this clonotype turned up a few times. The CDR3 loop is CASSYSRLALAYEQYF. The DNA for the CDR3 is TGTGCCAGCAGTTACTCGCGGCTAGCGCTTGCCTACGAGCAGTACTTC. The chain has TRBV6-5 and TRBJ2-7, with D possibly TRBD2 on 6 matching bases. Germline V gene data show CDR1 as MNHEY and CDR2 as SVGAGI. Deletions cut 0 bases from V and 2 bases from J, with 14 bases between. This CDR3 is 16 amino acids long.

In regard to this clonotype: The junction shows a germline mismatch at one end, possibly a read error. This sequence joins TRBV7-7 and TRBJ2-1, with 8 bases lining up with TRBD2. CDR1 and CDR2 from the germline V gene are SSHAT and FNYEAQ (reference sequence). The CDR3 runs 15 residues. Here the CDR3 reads CASSLRLARYNEQFF. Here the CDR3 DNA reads TGTGCTAGCAGCTTAAGACTAGCGCGTTACAATGAGCAGTTCTTC.

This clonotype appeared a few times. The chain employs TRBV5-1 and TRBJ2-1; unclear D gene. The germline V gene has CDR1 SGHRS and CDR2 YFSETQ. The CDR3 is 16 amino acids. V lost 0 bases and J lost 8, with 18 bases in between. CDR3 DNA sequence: TGCGCCAGCAGCTTGGTTGGCCCCGGCGCCGGTGATGAGCAGTTCTTC. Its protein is CASSLVGPGAGDEQFF. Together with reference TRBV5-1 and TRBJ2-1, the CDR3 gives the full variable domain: KAGVTQTPRYLIKTRGQQVTLSCSPISGHRSVSWYQQTPGQGLQFLFEYFSETQRNKGNFPGRFSGRQFSNSRSEMNVSTLELGDSALYLCASSLVGPGAGDEQFFGPGTRLTVL.

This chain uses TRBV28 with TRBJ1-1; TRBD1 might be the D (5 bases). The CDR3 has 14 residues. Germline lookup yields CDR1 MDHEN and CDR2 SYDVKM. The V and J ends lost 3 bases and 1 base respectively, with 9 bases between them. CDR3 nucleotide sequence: TGTGCCAGCAGTTTGACAGCTTCGAACACTGAAGCTTTCTTT. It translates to CASSLTASNTEAFF.

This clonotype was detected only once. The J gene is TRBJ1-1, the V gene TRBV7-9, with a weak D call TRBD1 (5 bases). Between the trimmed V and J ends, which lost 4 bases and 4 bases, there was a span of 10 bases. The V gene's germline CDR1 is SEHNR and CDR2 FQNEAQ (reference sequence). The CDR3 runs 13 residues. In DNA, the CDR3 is TGTGCCAGCAGCTGGGGCAGCCCCACTGAAGCTTTCTTT. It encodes CASSWGSPTEAFF.

The CDR3 nucleotides are TGCAGCGTCCCTGGGGACAGCAGCTATGGCTACACCTTC. It specifies CSVPGDSSYGYTF. The chain uses TRBV29-1 and TRBJ1-2, with 7 bases lining up with TRBD1. The CDR3 consists of 13 residues. Losses at the gene ends were 6 bases for V and 4 bases for J; bases not matched to a gene: 8. Germline V gene lookup returns CDR1 SQVTM and CDR2 ANQGSEA.